This TCR beta chain was obtained from a study of cytotoxic CD8 clonotypes in ibrutinib-treated CLL. In the study overall: Outcomes included 24 partial and 2 complete responses; after median roughly 65 months, approximately 15 stayed remitted and around 12 progressed. Response sampling came at median 12 months of treatment, ranging about 6 to 40 months.

Sequenced by immunoSEQ multiplex PCR; TCRdb stores in-frame clones only, minus some. Among 150,000 to 200,000 clones, 81% were seen once, and the ten largest hold around 2%. The CDR3 covers 17 residues. The germline gives CDR1 SGHAT, CDR2 FQNNGV. After removal of 5 bases from V and 3 bases from J, the junction contained 11 bases not matched to a gene. The origin of this receptor is a human donor with chronic lymphocytic leukemia. The chain combines TRBV11-2 with TRBJ2-2; 8 bases are a match to TRBD2. The sequences come from PBMCs, collected after 12 months of ibrutinib treatment. The CDR3 region is CASSPSPLAVDTGELFF. In DNA, the CDR3 is TGTGCCAGCAGCCCCTCCCCACTAGCGGTAGACACCGGGGAGCTGTTTTTT.